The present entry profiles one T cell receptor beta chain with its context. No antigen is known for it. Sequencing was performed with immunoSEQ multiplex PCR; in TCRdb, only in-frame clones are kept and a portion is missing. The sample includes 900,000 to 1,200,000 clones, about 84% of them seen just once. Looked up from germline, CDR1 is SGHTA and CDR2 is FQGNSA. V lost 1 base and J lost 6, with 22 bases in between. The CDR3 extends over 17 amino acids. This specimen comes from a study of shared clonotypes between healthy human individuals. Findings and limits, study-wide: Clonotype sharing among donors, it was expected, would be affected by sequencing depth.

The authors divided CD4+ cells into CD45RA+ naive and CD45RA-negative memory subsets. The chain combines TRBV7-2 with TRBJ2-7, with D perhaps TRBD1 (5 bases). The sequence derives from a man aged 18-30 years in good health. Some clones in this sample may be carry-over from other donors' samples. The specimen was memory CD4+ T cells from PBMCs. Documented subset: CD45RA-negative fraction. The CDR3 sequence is CASSLGGRTIVKGEQYF. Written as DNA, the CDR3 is TGTGCCAGCAGCTTAGGGGGCAGAACGATAGTCAAGGGCGAGCAGTACTTC.